This T cell receptor beta chain was found in a study of T cells in Graves' hyperthyroidism and ophthalmopathy. Looking at the study overall: Peripheral blood samples were taken at initial diagnosis, prior to any treatment.

Thyroid ultrasound and orbital computed tomography, with clinical symptoms and serum thyroxine and TRAb, informed diagnoses. This sample holds PBMCs from roughly 10 ml fresh peripheral blood. V shed 3 bases and J shed 10 bases, with 10 bases lying between them. This CDR3 is 13 amino acids long. Germline CDR1 reads MDHEN; CDR2 reads SYDVKM. RNA transcripts gave rise to amplified TCR beta CDR3 regions. The study used the HTBI primer set for a first-round RT-PCR of the TCR CDR3. TCRdb re-derived calls from the multiplex PCR reads in MiXCR, one entry per CDR3 protein. The sample lists around 370,000 distinct CDR3 sequences, under 20% occurring once.

This sequence joins TRBV28 and TRBJ1-6; D call uncertain. The receptor comes from a young man with Graves' ophthalmopathy. Sequenced sample: blood. The CDR3 DNA reads TGTGCCAGCAGTTTCGTCGGTCGGTCACCCCTCCACTTT. Translating it yields CASSFVGRSPLHF.